Listed below are T cell receptor beta chains from one sample, sequenced in a study of cytomegalovirus exposure and HLA in healthy donors. Produced via immunoSEQ multiplex PCR; TCRdb's table is partial and in-frame only. The sample has roughly 200,000 clones; around 82% are singletons. The specimen sequenced was PBMCs. The source is a woman under 40 in good health and CMV-seronegative. CDR3s include the opening cysteine and the closing phenylalanine or tryptophan. D genes are given only for firm matches. Size is stated for part of the rows, as once, few or many counts, or as a class when the clone is expanded.

cdr3_aa cdr3_nt d_call j_call clone_size v_call
CASSPAGNEQFF TGTGCCAGCAGCCCAGCCGGGAATGAGCAGTTCTTC NA TRBJ2-1 NA TRBV13
CASSYSLVRDHNEQFF TGTGCCAGCAGCTACTCCCTAGTTCGCGACCACAATGAGCAGTTCTTC NA TRBJ2-1 NA TRBV6-5
CASSQVVPLSAEAFF TGCGCCAGCAGCCAAGTAGTACCGCTTAGCGCTGAAGCTTTCTTT NA TRBJ1-1 few TRBV4-1
CASSLAGGWGETQYF TGTGCCAGCAGTCTTGCGGGAGGTTGGGGAGAGACCCAGTACTTC TRBD2 TRBJ2-5 NA TRBV6-1
CASSPPRQGGTGELFF TGTGCCAGCTCACCACCACGGCAGGGGGGCACCGGGGAGCTGTTTTTT NA TRBJ2-2 few TRBV18
CASSSSWAGVAGEQFF TGTGCCAGCAGCTCCTCTTGGGCGGGGGTGGCTGGTGAGCAGTTCTTC TRBD2 TRBJ2-1 NA TRBV7-3
CASKRRGDEAFF TGTGCCAGTAAACGGAGGGGTGATGAAGCTTTCTTT NA TRBJ1-1 NA TRBV19
CASSLVPGQAKEQYF TGCGCCAGCAGCCTGGTTCCGGGACAGGCTAAAGAGCAGTACTTC TRBD1 TRBJ2-7 once TRBV5-1
CASSGLAGGSYNEQFF TGTGCCAGCAGTGGCCTAGCGGGGGGATCGTACAATGAGCAGTTCTTC TRBD2 TRBJ2-1 NA TRBV6-4
CASSFISVDSYEQYF TGTGCCAGCAGCTTTATAAGCGTGGACTCCTACGAGCAGTACTTC NA TRBJ2-7 NA TRBV7-2
CATSRDNGGTNTEAFF TGTGCCACCAGCAGAGATAATGGGGGGACGAACACTGAAGCTTTCTTT NA TRBJ1-1 NA TRBV15
CAWSVLSNQPQHF TGTGCCTGGAGTGTTTTAAGCAATCAGCCCCAGCATTTT NA TRBJ1-5 once TRBV30
CASSGQVRDEQYF TGCGCCAGCAGCGGGCAGGTGAGGGACGAGCAGTACTTC NA TRBJ2-7 NA TRBV5-1
CASSQDRTNEQYF TGTGCCAGCAGTCAGGACAGGACCAACGAGCAGTACTTC TRBD1 TRBJ2-7 NA TRBV11-1
CASQDQRPPYEQYF TGTGCCTCGCAAGACCAGCGGCCTCCCTACGAGCAGTACTTC NA TRBJ2-7 few TRBV21-1
CASSLTGGTEAFF TGTGCCAGCAGTTTGACAGGGGGCACTGAAGCTTTCTTT TRBD1 TRBJ1-1 NA TRBV28
CASREARGYTF TGTGCCAGTAGAGAGGCGCGGGGCTACACCTTC NA TRBJ1-2 NA TRBV19
CASSVGTSGDTQYF TGTGCCAGCAGCGTTGGGACTAGCGGAGATACGCAGTATTTT TRBD2 TRBJ2-3 NA TRBV9
CAWRSGTGGFLYNTEAFF TGTGCCTGGAGGTCCGGGACAGGGGGCTTTCTTTACAACACTGAAGCTTTCTTT TRBD1 TRBJ1-1 NA TRBV30
CSASYNEKLFF TGCAGTGCTAGCTATAATGAAAAACTGTTTTTT NA TRBJ1-4 NA TRBV20-1
CSSSPTGTGGNQPQHF TGTTCCAGCAGCCCGACCGGGACAGGAGGGAATCAGCCCCAGCATTTT TRBD1 TRBJ1-5 NA TRBV7-9